The 12 T cell receptor beta chains below come from one sample, sequenced in a study of blood T cell repertoires in COVID-19. TCRdb keeps only in-frame clones here, not all; method: immunoSEQ multiplex PCR. The data hold fewer than 600,000 clones, with approximately 87% observed a single time. The sequencing input was PBMCs or T cells enriched from blood (not recorded which). These receptors all come from a middle-aged woman who had recovered from COVID-19.

This chain links TRBV10-3 with TRBJ1-4; possibly TRBD1 for D (6 bases). Germline V gene data show CDR1 as ENHRY and CDR2 as SYGVKD. Trimming took off 0 bases at V and 3 bases at J, with 14 bases between the two ends. This CDR3 has 17 amino acids. This CDR3 is CAISESFAGGSNEKLFF. The CDR3 region has the DNA TGTGCCATCAGTGAGTCGTTCGCGGGGGGCTCTAATGAAAAACTGTTTTTT.

V usage is TRBV6-5 and J usage is TRBJ2-5; D gene ambiguous. Germline CDR1 is MNHEY and CDR2 is SVGAGI. Trimming removed 7 bases at V and 5 bases at J, with 14 bases between. There are 13 residues in the CDR3. The CDR3 sequence is CASINPATETQYF. The CDR3 coding sequence is TGTGCCAGCATCAATCCCGCTACGGAGACCCAGTACTTC.

The chain uses TRBV5-1 and TRBJ2-7; TRBD2 might be the D (6 bases). Trimming shortened V by 0 bases and J by 5 bases, and 12 bases separated the two germline ends. Germline loops: CDR1 SGHRS, CDR2 YFSETQ. CDR3 length equals 14 residues. The CDR3: CASSLGIRGDEQYF. CDR3 nucleotide sequence: TGCGCCAGCAGCTTGGGTATCCGCGGGGACGAGCAGTACTTC.

The V call is TRBV5-1, the J call TRBJ1-1, with D possibly being TRBD1 (5 bases). CDR1 and CDR2 (germline): SGHRS, YFSETQ. V lost 6 bases and J lost 1, with 13 bases in between. The CDR3 extends over 14 amino acids. The CDR3 sequence is CASIEGAENTEAFF. The CDR3 DNA sequence: TGCGCCAGCATCGAAGGGGCCGAGAACACTGAAGCTTTCTTT.

The gene calls are TRBV7-8 and TRBJ2-2, with no clear D. Germline CDR1 reads SGHVS; CDR2 reads FQNEAQ. V lost 5 bases and J 3 bases, leaving 16 bases between the germline ends. This CDR3 spans 16 amino acids. The CDR3 loop reads CASSPTLIRDTGELFF. In nucleotides, the CDR3 is TGTGCCAGCAGCCCAACCCTCATCCGGGACACCGGGGAGCTGTTTTTT.

V gene TRBV2 combines with J gene TRBJ2-1, with D possibly being TRBD2 (5 bases). CDR1 and CDR2 (germline): SNHLY, FYNNEI. Trimming stripped 6 bases from V and 9 bases from J, with 9 bases between. The CDR3 contains 11 residues. DNA for the CDR3: TGTGCCAGCAGGGACGGGGTTGAGCAGTTCTTC. Residues: CASRDGVEQFF.

J is TRBJ1-5 and V is TRBV6-5; a possible D gene is TRBD1 (5 bases). Germline V gene lookup returns CDR1 MNHEY and CDR2 SVGAGI. The V gene lost 6 bases and the J gene lost 4 bases, with 13 bases spanning the gap. This CDR3 is built from 14 residues. The CDR3 sequence is CASSPRTPNQPQHF. As DNA, the CDR3 is TGTGCCAGCAGCCCCAGGACACCTAATCAGCCCCAGCATTTT.

The V call is TRBV14, the J call TRBJ1-1, with 7 bases matching TRBD1. Germline V lookup: CDR1 SGHDN, CDR2 FVKESK. CDR3 length: 15 residues. Losses at the gene ends were 4 bases for V and 6 bases for J; bases not matched to a gene: 11. CDR3 protein: CASSPLTGLIPEAFF. The CDR3 DNA reads as TGTGCCAGCAGCCCTTTGACAGGGTTAATTCCTGAAGCTTTCTTT. The whole variable domain, remainder taken from reference TRBV14 and TRBJ1-1, is EAGVTQFPSHSVIEKGQTVTLRCDPISGHDNLYWYRRVMGKEIKFLLHFVKESKQDESGMPNNRFLAERTGGTYSTLKVQPAELEDSGVYFCASSPLTGLIPEAFFGQGTRLTVV.

This clone has only a few counts. This chain connects TRBV5-5 to TRBJ2-7, with TRBD1 matching over 7 bases. With 0 bases clipped from V and 3 bases from J, the junction kept 15 bases outside the gene matches. CDR3 size: 18 residues. Looked up from germline, CDR1 is SGHKS and CDR2 is YYEKEE (reference sequence). CDR3 sequence: CASSLETGFYKPLYEQYF. In DNA, the CDR3 is TGTGCCAGCAGCTTGGAGACAGGGTTTTATAAACCACTCTACGAGCAGTACTTC.

V is TRBV3-1 (or the pseudogene TRBV3-2) and J is TRBJ2-7, with 7 positions matching TRBD1. This CDR3 contains 17 residues. Germline V gene lookup returns CDR1 LGHDT and CDR2 YNNKEL (reference sequence). Trimming at V came to 2 bases and at J to 3 bases, leaving 13 bases not matched to a gene. CDR3 sequence reads: CASSQYPPGQIGYEQYF. The CDR3 bases are TGTGCCAGCAGCCAATACCCACCGGGACAGATTGGCTACGAGCAGTACTTC.

This clone occurred once. V usage is TRBV6-5 and J usage is TRBJ2-7; D possibly corresponds to TRBD2 (5 bases). The length of the CDR3 is 15 residues. Deletions cut 0 bases from V and 0 bases from J, with 9 bases between. The germline V gene encodes CDR1 MNHEY and CDR2 SVGAGI. CDR3 residues: CASSYSNSASYEQYF. CDR3 DNA: TGTGCCAGCAGTTACTCGAATAGCGCCTCCTACGAGCAGTACTTC.

The chain is built from TRBV29-1 and TRBJ1-2; possibly TRBD1 for D (5 bases). The V gene lost 4 bases and the J gene lost 4 bases, with 19 bases spanning the gap. This CDR3 has 15 amino acids. Per germline, CDR1 SQVTM and CDR2 ANQGSEA. CDR3 DNA: TGCAGCGTTGCCCGTTACGACAGCACCGCCTATGGCTACACCTTC. Its protein product is CSVARYDSTAYGYTF. Full variable domain (rest looked up from reference TRBV29-1 and TRBJ1-2): SAVISQKPSRDICQRGTSLTIQCQVDSQVTMMFWYRQQPGQSLTLIATANQGSEATYESGFVIDKFPISRPNLTFSTLTVSNMSPEDSSIYLCSVARYDSTAYGYTFGSGTRLTVV.